This record looks at one T cell receptor (beta chain) sequence and its context. Its antigen remains unknown. The sample belongs to a study of CD8 T cells in ankylosing spondylitis. The study's findings and limits: Blood from ankylosing spondylitis patients appeared to carry a characteristic eight-variant TCR beta motif. Matched synovial fluid from ankylosing spondylitis patients was reported to be enriched for disease-linked clones. Relatively scarce in peripheral blood, disease-linked clones were CD8+.

Via MiXCR, TCRdb re-called the 5' RACE reads, giving one row per CDR3 protein. The data contain hundreds of thousands of distinct CDR3 sequences, approximately 17% of them singletons. The TCR comes from a male donor with ankylosing spondylitis. Sequenced: blood, either unsorted or a sorted T cell fraction (not recorded which).

The CDR3 region is CSARNRFYGYTF. The DNA for the CDR3 is TGCAGTGCTAGAAACAGGTTCTATGGCTACACCTTC. The chain uses TRBV20-1 and TRBJ1-2; D is possibly TRBD1 (5 bases). Germline V gives CDR1 DFQATT, CDR2 SNEGSKA (reference sequence). The V end lost 2 bases, the J end lost 4 bases, and 8 bases lay between the germline ends. The CDR3 spans 12 residues.